The source of this T cell receptor (beta chain) is a study of blood T cells in healthy people across ages. Study context: Per two T cells, about one barcoded beta molecule was captured through template switching. Whole-study findings and limits: Donor CMV status, an unknown factor, possibly confounded changes in expanded clonotypes.

Germline assignment: CDR1 LGHDT and CDR2 YNNKEL (reference sequence). Deletions cut 4 bases from V and 0 bases from J, with 10 bases between. This CDR3 region has 14 residues. Ten or more counts support this clonotype. Its antigen is not identified. Primers used in a second PCR of about 7 to 12 cycles were a sample-barcoded 5' primer and a J-beta primer mix. TCRdb independently ran MiXCR on the 5' RACE reads; one entry per CDR3 protein. Of around 1,500,000 distinct CDR3 sequences listed, 28% are singletons. Sequenced sample: blood. This receptor was taken from a young woman in good health. The chain uses TRBV3-1 and TRBJ2-7; D is undetermined. The CDR3 here is CASSLRPYSYEQYF. CDR3 sequence (DNA): TGTGCCAGCAGCCTCCGCCCCTACTCCTACGAGCAGTACTTC.